Below are 32 T cell receptor beta chains sequenced from a single sample in a study of T cells in Graves' hyperthyroidism and ophthalmopathy. RNA transcripts gave rise to amplified TCR beta CDR3 regions. Carried out on the TCR CDR3, a first-round RT-PCR used the HTBI primer set. TCRdb itself ran the multiplex PCR reads through MiXCR, one entry per CDR3 protein. The data hold about 580,000 distinct CDR3 sequences, with about 14% observed a single time. The specimen sequenced was blood. These receptors all stem from a woman younger than 45 with Graves' hyperthyroidism that later progressed to Graves' ophthalmopathy.

Note on this clonotype: This clone may be a read error of a much larger clone one base away. This sequence joins TRBV6-1 and TRBJ1-5, with D hard to call. Germline V CDR1 and CDR2: MNHNS, SASEGT. Trimming took off 5 bases at V and 1 base at J, with 12 bases between the two ends. This CDR3 is 15 amino acids long. This CDR3 reads CASSKGITSNQPQHF. The CDR3 nucleotides are TGTGCCAGCAGTAAAGGGATTACCAGCAATCAGCCCCAGCATTTT.

The rearrangement uses TRBV28 and TRBJ2-7, with unresolved D. V was pared by 7 bases and J by 0 bases, with 22 bases between. CDR1 is MDHEN and CDR2 is SYDVKM in the germline V gene. This CDR3 spans 17 amino acids. This CDR3 is CASTVRASATISYEQYF. CDR3 bases: TGTGCCAGCACTGTTCGGGCCTCAGCAACTATCTCCTACGAGCAGTACTTC. Using reference TRBV28 and TRBJ2-7 for the parts outside the CDR3, the full variable domain is DVKVTQSSRYLVKRTGEKVFLECVQDMDHENMFWYRQDPGLGLRLIYFSYDVKMKEKGDIPEGYSVSREKKERFSLILESASTNQTSMYLCASTVRASATISYEQYFGPGTRLTVT.

This clonotype has a count of ten or more. This chain uses TRBV30 with TRBJ1-1, with D uncertain. CDR1 and CDR2 (germline): GTSNPN, SVGIG (reference sequence). The CDR3 loop spans 13 amino acids. Trimming removed 2 bases from V and 10 bases from J, with 17 bases in between. The DNA of the CDR3 is TGTGCCTGGAGTCTCAGAACGAGCCCGGTAGCTTTCTTT. Residues: CAWSLRTSPVAFF. Based on the CDR3 plus reference TRBV30 and TRBJ1-1, the full variable domain is SQTIHQWPATLVQPVGSPLSLECTVEGTSNPNLYWYRQAAGRGLQLLFYSVGIGQISSEVPQNLSASRPQDRQFILSSKKLLLSDSGFYLCAWSLRTSPVAFFGQGTRLTVV.

This clonotype has ten or more counts. This chain joins TRBV20-1 and TRBJ1-6; D unclear. V gave up 3 bases and J gave up 7 bases, with 22 bases separating them. The CDR3 loop spans 17 amino acids. Germline V CDR1 and CDR2: DFQATT, SNEGSKA (reference sequence). The CDR3 loop reads CSASRLAGLFGNSPLHF. CDR3 in DNA: TGCAGTGCTAGTAGGTTGGCCGGCTTGTTCGGAAATTCACCCCTCCACTTT.

Worth noting for this clonotype: Germline is not matched at one junction end, which may reflect a read error. This rearrangement joins TRBV19 to TRBJ2-4; 10 bases align to TRBD2. The germline V gene encodes CDR1 LNHDA and CDR2 SQIVND (reference sequence). The length of the CDR3 is 16 residues. DNA for the CDR3: TGTGCCAGTAGTACCGGACTAGCGGTAGCCAAAAAGATTCAGTACTTC. It translates to CASSTGLAVAKKIQYF. Full variable domain (missing parts from reference TRBV19 and TRBJ2-4): DGGITQSPKYLFRKEGQNVTLSCEQNLNHDAMYWYRQDPGQGLRLIYYSQIVNDFQKGDIAEGYSVSREKKESFPLTVTSAQKNPTAFYLCASSTGLAVAKKIQYFGAGTRLSVL.

This clonotype was counted only a few times. This sequence joins TRBV18 and TRBJ1-1, with 11 bases fitting TRBD1. This CDR3 has 16 residues. Unmatched junction bases numbered 9, after V lost 6 bases and J lost 3 bases. CDR1 and CDR2 from the germline V gene are KGHSH and LQKENI. The CDR3 is CASSLTGTGGDTEAFF. In DNA form, the CDR3 reads TGTGCCAGCTCTCTTACCGGGACAGGGGGGGACACTGAAGCTTTCTTT.

This clonotype has just a few counts. This chain uses TRBV6-1 with TRBJ1-5; 8 bases are shared with TRBD1. J gave up 2 bases and V 1 base, and 16 bases lay outside the gene matches. CDR3 length equals 20 residues. CDR1 MNHNS and CDR2 SASEGT come from the germline V gene. The CDR3 sequence: CASSEGPQRTGRMGNQPQHF. As DNA, the CDR3 is TGTGCCAGCAGTGAAGGGCCCCAACGGACAGGGAGGATGGGCAATCAGCCCCAGCATTTT.

This clonotype was seen ten or more times. The genes are TRBV7-9 and TRBJ1-2; a weak D match, TRBD1 (6 bases). The V and J ends lost 1 base and 5 bases respectively, with 17 bases between them. CDR3 size: 16 residues. CDR1 SEHNR and CDR2 FQNEAQ come from the germline V gene (reference sequence). CDR3 sequence: CASSLGGPSDLYGYTF. The CDR3 coding sequence is TGTGCCAGCAGCTTAGGGGGGCCCTCCGACCTTTATGGCTACACCTTC.

This clonotype was observed many times. The chain couples TRBV12-5 to TRBJ1-1, with D unresolved. The germline V gene has CDR1 LGHNT and CDR2 FRNRAP. V dropped 2 bases and J dropped 4 bases, with 11 bases sitting between them. The CDR3 totals 14 residues. CDR3 sequence reads: CASGLYGRRTEAFF. In nucleotides, the CDR3 is TGTGCTAGTGGTTTGTACGGACGGCGCACTGAAGCTTTCTTT.

The chain joins TRBV20-1 to TRBJ2-1; no definite D call. V lost 6 bases to trimming and J lost 7 bases, with 10 bases between them. CDR3 length: 11 amino acids. Looked up from germline, CDR1 is DFQATT and CDR2 is SNEGSKA (reference sequence). The CDR3 protein is CSANDVNEQFF. In DNA form, the CDR3 reads TGCAGTGCCAACGACGTTAATGAGCAGTTCTTC.

The chain recombines TRBV9 with TRBJ1-1; D is ambiguous. Trimming pared 3 bases from V and 1 base from J, leaving 7 bases between. Germline lookup yields CDR1 SGDLS and CDR2 YYNGEE. The CDR3 length is 13 residues. The chain's CDR3 is CASSGAENTEAFF. For the CDR3, the DNA is TGTGCCAGCAGCGGAGCAGAGAACACTGAAGCTTTCTTT.

The CDR3 DNA is TGCGCCAGCAGCTTGGCCGGGCAGGGGGAAACACCCCTCCACTTT. Its translation: CASSLAGQGETPLHF. The gene calls are TRBV5-1 and TRBJ1-6; 7 bases fit TRBD1. The CDR3 has 15 residues. With 0 bases clipped from V and 11 bases from J, the junction kept 8 bases outside the gene matches. CDR1 and CDR2 (germline): SGHRS, YFSETQ.

This clonotype was observed at least ten times. This chain uses TRBV27 with TRBJ1-4, with 9 bases that match TRBD1. J lost 12 bases, V lost 4 bases, and 9 bases had no gene match. Germline lookup yields CDR1 MNHEY and CDR2 SMNVEV (reference sequence). The CDR3 loop spans 14 amino acids. The CDR3 DNA follows: TGTGCCAGCAGTTCCCGGACAGGGGAATGGGAACTGTTTTTT. This codes for CASSSRTGEWELFF.

This clonotype came up a few times. The chain employs TRBV20-1 and TRBJ2-7; 9 bases fit TRBD2. This CDR3 has 15 residues. V was pared by 6 bases and J by 6 bases, with 15 bases of the junction left unmatched. Germline V gene lookup returns CDR1 DFQATT and CDR2 SNEGSKA (reference sequence). In DNA, the CDR3 is TGCAGTGCCACAATGCGCGGGCTAGCGGGATTCGAGCAGTACTTC. Residues: CSATMRGLAGFEQYF.

This clonotype was seen many times. The V and J genes are TRBV3-1 and TRBJ2-1, with a possible D match to TRBD2 (6 bases). Germline V gene data show CDR1 as LGHDT and CDR2 as YNNKEL (reference sequence). Between the trimmed V and J ends, which lost 3 bases and 9 bases, there was a span of 12 bases. This CDR3 comprises 13 residues. The CDR3 protein is CASSHPTGSEQFF. For the CDR3, the DNA is TGTGCCAGCAGCCACCCTACCGGGAGTGAGCAGTTCTTC.

The chain carries TRBV7-2 and TRBJ2-3, with a weak D call TRBD1 (5 bases). Trimming removed 5 bases at V and 8 bases at J, with 32 bases between. Germline CDR1 SGHTA, CDR2 FQGNSA. The length of the CDR3 is 19 residues. DNA of the CDR3: TGTGCCAGCAGCCGCCTCCTGCTAGAATGGGGCTCTAATATTGGTACGCAGTATTTT. Its protein is CASSRLLLEWGSNIGTQYF.

This clonotype was seen many times. The chain has TRBV20-1 and TRBJ1-1, with 7 bases matching TRBD1. The germline CDR1 and CDR2 sequences are DFQATT and SNEGSKA (reference sequence). With V trimmed by 3 bases and J by 6 bases, 7 bases remained unmatched. This CDR3 is built from 13 residues. The CDR3 sequence: CSASTGVPPEAFF. Written as DNA, the CDR3 is TGCAGTGCTAGCACAGGGGTCCCGCCTGAAGCTTTCTTT.

J is TRBJ2-2 and V is TRBV12-3 or TRBV12-4, with D unresolved. The CDR3 runs to 14 residues. V lost 6 bases and J 1 base, leaving 9 bases between the germline ends. CDR3 DNA: TGTGCCAGCAGCCACAAGGGGAACACCGGGGAGCTGTTTTTT. It codes for CASSHKGNTGELFF.

This clonotype appeared many times. The V and J genes are TRBV24-1 and TRBJ1-5; D may be TRBD1 (6 bases). This CDR3 is 16 amino acids long. Trimming removed 4 bases from V and 6 bases from J, with 18 bases in between. CDR1 KGHDR and CDR2 SFDVKD come from the germline V gene. For the CDR3, the DNA is TGTGCCACCAGTGAGGGGGCACGACAAGAGAGTCAGCCCCAGCATTTT. Encoded protein: CATSEGARQESQPQHF.

This clonotype was picked up many times. CDR3 loop: CASGAGSTDTQYF. In nucleotides, the CDR3 is TGTGCCAGCGGGGCGGGAAGCACAGATACGCAGTATTTT. This chain connects TRBV7-2 to TRBJ2-3; perhaps TRBD2 as D (6 bases). Germline V gene lookup returns CDR1 SGHTA and CDR2 FQGNSA. The ends were cut back, 8 bases at V and 0 bases at J, with 9 bases in the middle. The CDR3 is 13 amino acids.

Details on this clonotype: It may be a read error: a sequence one base away is much more abundant. This rearrangement joins TRBV2 to TRBJ2-1; no clear D gene. Trimming removed 3 bases from V and 3 bases from J, with 15 bases in between. The V gene's germline CDR1 is SNHLY and CDR2 FYNNEI. This CDR3 contains 16 residues. The CDR3 is CASSDPSYTHYNEQFF. The CDR3 region has the DNA TGTGCCAGCAGTGACCCCTCTTACACGCACTACAATGAGCAGTTCTTC.

The J gene is TRBJ1-5, the V gene TRBV10-3, with D hard to call. The germline gives CDR1 ENHRY, CDR2 SYGVKD. V lost 8 bases and J lost 1, with 12 bases in between. This CDR3 spans 14 amino acids. CDR3 sequence reads: CAIRGGESNQPQHF. Written as DNA, the CDR3 is TGTGCCATCCGCGGCGGGGAAAGCAATCAGCCCCAGCATTTT.

The V gene is TRBV11-1, the J gene TRBJ2-7; 11 nucleotides align to TRBD1. The germline CDR1 and CDR2 sequences are SGHAT and FQDESV (reference sequence). Trimming took 5 bases from V and 2 from J; bases not matched to a gene: 2. The CDR3 extends over 14 amino acids. CDR3 loop: CASSGQGATYEQYF. The CDR3 nucleotides read TGTGCCAGCAGCGGACAGGGGGCCACCTACGAGCAGTACTTC.

This clonotype was counted a few times. The chain uses TRBV20-1 and TRBJ1-2, with a weak D call TRBD1 (5 bases). Between the trimmed V and J ends, which lost 0 bases and 0 bases, there was a span of 11 bases. Germline loops: CDR1 DFQATT, CDR2 SNEGSKA (reference sequence). The CDR3 sequence is 15 residues long. Here the CDR3 reads CSARDQRGANYGYTF. The CDR3 coding sequence is TGCAGTGCTAGAGATCAACGGGGGGCTAACTATGGCTACACCTTC.

This clonotype was seen ten or more times. This chain joins TRBV6-1 and TRBJ1-2; D gene ambiguous. Germline-derived CDR1 and CDR2 are MNHNS and SASEGT. This CDR3 region has 17 residues. Between the trimmed V and J ends, which lost 8 bases and 4 bases, there was a span of 26 bases. In DNA form, the CDR3 reads TGTGCCAGCCTTGCACCGCAGACAACGACTCCCTTCTATGGCTACACCTTC. Its protein product is CASLAPQTTTPFYGYTF.

This clonotype was counted ten times or more. The chain employs TRBV28 and TRBJ2-3, with a possible D match to TRBD2 (6 bases). Trimming removed 1 base at V and 0 bases at J, with 23 bases between. The CDR3 loop spans 20 amino acids. Germline V gene lookup returns CDR1 MDHEN and CDR2 SYDVKM. The CDR3 bases are TGTGCCAGCAGTTTATTGATGGTAGTATGGGCGGAGGGGAGCACAGATACGCAGTATTTT. This translates into CASSLLMVVWAEGSTDTQYF.

As to this clonotype: Since a much larger clone is just one base distant, this may be a read error. The CDR3 protein is CASRSAGLGDSHLHF. The CDR3 DNA reads as TGTGCCAGCAGGTCCGCGGGCTTAGGGGATTCACACCTCCACTTT. V usage is TRBV27 and J usage is TRBJ1-6; weak D call: TRBD1 (5 bases). The CDR3 has 15 residues. Per the germline V gene, CDR1 is MNHEY and CDR2 is SMNVEV (reference sequence).

The sample holds many counts of this clonotype. The V call is TRBV12-3 or TRBV12-4, the J call TRBJ1-4, with D uncertain. The CDR3 contains 12 residues. V was cut by 3 bases and J by 10 bases, with 9 bases left in between. Here the CDR3 reads CASSFNEGKLFF. DNA for the CDR3: TGTGCCAGCAGTTTTAATGAGGGAAAACTGTTTTTT.

This clonotype was recorded at least ten times. This chain joins TRBV25-1 and TRBJ2-7, with 8 positions matching TRBD2. The CDR3 is 15 residues long. With 8 bases clipped from V and 6 bases from J, the junction kept 15 bases outside the gene matches. Per the germline V gene, CDR1 is MGHDK and CDR2 is SYGVNS. The CDR3 DNA reads TGTGCCAGCCGACGGGGGGGCGAGATTTATGGCGAGCAGTACTTC. It translates to CASRRGGEIYGEQYF.

This clonotype was observed at least ten times. The chain couples TRBV30 to TRBJ1-1; tentatively, D is TRBD1 (6 bases). From germline, CDR1 is GTSNPN and CDR2 SVGIG (reference sequence). Trimming shortened V by 5 bases and J by 5 bases, and 9 bases separated the two germline ends. This CDR3 is 11 amino acids long. The CDR3 here is CAWAGATEAFF. The DNA of the CDR3 is TGTGCCTGGGCAGGGGCAACTGAAGCTTTCTTT.

The chain recombines TRBV7-2 with TRBJ2-1; D tentatively reads TRBD1 or TRBD2 (6 bases each). V was trimmed by 3 bases and J by 6 bases, leaving 18 bases between them. The V gene's germline CDR1 is SGHTA and CDR2 FQGNSA. This CDR3 contains 16 residues. The chain's CDR3 is CASSFALGGQGNEQFF. CDR3 in DNA: TGTGCCAGCAGCTTCGCTTTAGGGGGGCAAGGCAATGAGCAGTTCTTC. Using reference TRBV7-2 and TRBJ2-1 for the parts outside the CDR3, the full variable domain is GAGVSQSPSNKVTEKGKDVELRCDPISGHTALYWYRQSLGQGLEFLIYFQGNSAPDKSGLPSDRFSAERTGGSVSTLTIQRTQQEDSAVYLCASSFALGGQGNEQFFGPGTRLTVL.

This clonotype was seen more than once but under ten times. The V gene is TRBV3-2, the J gene TRBJ2-4; TRBD1, as called in the table, went unchecked against the DNA. TRBV3-2 is given as a pseudogene. CDR3 length: 16 residues. CDR3 sequence (DNA): TGTGCCAGCAGCAGACACAGGGGGAAACCCAAAAACATTCAGTACTTC. As protein: CASSRHRGKPKNIQYF.